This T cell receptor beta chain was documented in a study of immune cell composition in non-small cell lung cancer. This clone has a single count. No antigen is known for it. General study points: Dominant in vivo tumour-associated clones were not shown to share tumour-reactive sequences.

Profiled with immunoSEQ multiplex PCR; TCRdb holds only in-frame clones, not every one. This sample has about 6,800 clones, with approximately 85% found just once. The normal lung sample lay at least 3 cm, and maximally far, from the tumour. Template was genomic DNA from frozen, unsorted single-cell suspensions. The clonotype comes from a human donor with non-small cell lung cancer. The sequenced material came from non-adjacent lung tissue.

CDR3 protein: CASSVGPAGNTEAFF. In DNA, the CDR3 is TGTGCCAGCAGCGTAGGTCCAGCCGGGAACACTGAAGCTTTCTTT. The chain uses TRBV9 and TRBJ1-1; D is unresolved. Germline assignment: CDR1 SGDLS and CDR2 YYNGEE. The CDR3 runs 15 residues. V lost 0 bases and J lost 1, with 10 bases in between.